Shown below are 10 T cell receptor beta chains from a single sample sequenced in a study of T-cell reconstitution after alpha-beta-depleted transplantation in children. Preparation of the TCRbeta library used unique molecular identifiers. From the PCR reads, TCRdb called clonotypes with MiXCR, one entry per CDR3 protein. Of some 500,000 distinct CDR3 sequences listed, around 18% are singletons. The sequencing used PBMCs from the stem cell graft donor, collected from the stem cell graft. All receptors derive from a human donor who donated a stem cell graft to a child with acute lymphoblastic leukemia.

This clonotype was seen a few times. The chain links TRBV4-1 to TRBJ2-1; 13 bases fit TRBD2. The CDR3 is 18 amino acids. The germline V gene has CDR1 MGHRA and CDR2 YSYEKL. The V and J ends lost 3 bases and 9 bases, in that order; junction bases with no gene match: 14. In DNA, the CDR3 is TGCGCCAGCAGCCATGACCCCGAGGGACTAGCGGGGTTCGGTGAGCAGTTCTTC. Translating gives CASSHDPEGLAGFGEQFF.

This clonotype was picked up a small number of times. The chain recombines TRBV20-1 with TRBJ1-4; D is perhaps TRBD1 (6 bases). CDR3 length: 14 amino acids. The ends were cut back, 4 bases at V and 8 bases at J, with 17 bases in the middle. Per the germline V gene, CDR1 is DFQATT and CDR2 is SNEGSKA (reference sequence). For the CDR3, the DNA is TGCAGTGCTATTCGAGGGGGAGTTTGGGAAAAACTGTTTTTT. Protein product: CSAIRGGVWEKLFF.

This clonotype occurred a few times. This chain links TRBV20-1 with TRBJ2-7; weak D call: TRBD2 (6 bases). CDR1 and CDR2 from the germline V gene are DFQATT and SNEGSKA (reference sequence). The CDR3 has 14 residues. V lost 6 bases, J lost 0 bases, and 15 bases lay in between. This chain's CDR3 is CSAEFGRSSYEQYF. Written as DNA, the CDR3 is TGCAGTGCCGAGTTCGGGAGAAGCTCCTACGAGCAGTACTTC.

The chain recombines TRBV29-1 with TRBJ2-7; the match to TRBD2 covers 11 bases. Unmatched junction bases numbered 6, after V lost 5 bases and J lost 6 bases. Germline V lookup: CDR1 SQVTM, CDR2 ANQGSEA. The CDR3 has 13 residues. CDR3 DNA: TGCAGCGTTCTTACTAGCGGGAGCTCCGAGCAGTACTTC. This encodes CSVLTSGSSEQYF.

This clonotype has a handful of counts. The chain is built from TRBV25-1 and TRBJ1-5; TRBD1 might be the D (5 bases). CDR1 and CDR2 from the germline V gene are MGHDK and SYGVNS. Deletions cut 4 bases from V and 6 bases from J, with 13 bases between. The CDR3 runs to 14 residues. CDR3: CASSADMGGQPQHF. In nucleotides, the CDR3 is TGTGCCAGCAGTGCGGACATGGGAGGTCAGCCCCAGCATTTT.

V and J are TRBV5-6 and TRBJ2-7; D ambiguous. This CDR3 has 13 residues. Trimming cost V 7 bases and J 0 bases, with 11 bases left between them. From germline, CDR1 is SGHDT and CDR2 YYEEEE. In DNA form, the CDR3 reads TGTGCCAGCCATCAGCAGAACTCCTACGAGCAGTACTTC. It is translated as CASHQQNSYEQYF. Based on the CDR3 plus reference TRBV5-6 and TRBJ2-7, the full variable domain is DAGVTQSPTHLIKTRGQQVTLRCSPKSGHDTVSWYQQALGQGPQFIFQYYEEEERQRGNFPDRFSGHQFPNYSSELNVNALLLGDSALYLCASHQQNSYEQYFGPGTRLTVT.

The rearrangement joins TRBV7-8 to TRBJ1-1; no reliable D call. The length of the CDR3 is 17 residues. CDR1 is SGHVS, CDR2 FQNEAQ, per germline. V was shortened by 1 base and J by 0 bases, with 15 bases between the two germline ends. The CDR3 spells CASSLVGSLSLNTEAFF. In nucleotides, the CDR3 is TGTGCCAGCAGCTTAGTGGGCAGCCTTAGTTTGAACACTGAAGCTTTCTTT.

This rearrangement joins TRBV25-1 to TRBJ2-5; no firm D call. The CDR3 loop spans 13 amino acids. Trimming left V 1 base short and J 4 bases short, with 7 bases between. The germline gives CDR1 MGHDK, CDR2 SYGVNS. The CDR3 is CASSEFTAETQYF. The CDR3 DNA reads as TGTGCCAGCAGTGAATTTACAGCAGAGACCCAGTACTTC.

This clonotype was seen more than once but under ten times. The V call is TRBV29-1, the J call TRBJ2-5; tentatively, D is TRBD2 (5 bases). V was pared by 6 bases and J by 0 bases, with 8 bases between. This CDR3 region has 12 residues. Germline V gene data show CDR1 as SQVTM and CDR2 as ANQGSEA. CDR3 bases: TGCAGCGTCCTGGGAGACCAAGAGACCCAGTACTTC. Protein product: CSVLGDQETQYF.

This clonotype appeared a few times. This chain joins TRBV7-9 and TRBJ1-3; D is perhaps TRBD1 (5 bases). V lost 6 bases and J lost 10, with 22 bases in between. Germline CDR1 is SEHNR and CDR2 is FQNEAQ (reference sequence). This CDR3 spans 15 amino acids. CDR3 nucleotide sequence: TGTGCCAGCAGAACAGACCGGGACGGCGATGGGACCATATATTTT. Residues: CASRTDRDGDGTIYF.